This entry lists 4 T cell receptor beta chains sequenced from one sample in a study of response to subunit inactivated influenza vaccine. TCRdb re-derived calls from the RT-PCR reads in MiXCR, one entry per CDR3 protein. The data show 200,000 to 300,000 distinct CDR3 sequences, roughly an eighth seen once. This specimen consisted of non-naive T cells sorted from PBMCs, obtained 14 to 15 days before vaccination. These receptors all come from a man aged 50-60 years who received an inactivated influenza vaccine.

At least ten counts were recorded for this clonotype. This chain links TRBV29-1 with TRBJ1-2, with TRBD1 matching 9 bases. Germline trimming cut 1 base from V and 0 bases from J; bases unmatched to any gene: 3. The CDR3 spans 15 residues. Germline CDR1 and CDR2: SQVTM and ANQGSEA. The CDR3 loop is CSVEGGTGPNYGYTF. The CDR3 nucleotides are TGCAGCGTTGAAGGAGGGACAGGGCCTAACTATGGCTACACCTTC. Full variable domain (missing parts from reference TRBV29-1 and TRBJ1-2): SAVISQKPSRDICQRGTSLTIQCQVDSQVTMMFWYRQQPGQSLTLIATANQGSEATYESGFVIDKFPISRPNLTFSTLTVSNMSPEDSSIYLCSVEGGTGPNYGYTFGSGTRLTVV.

This clonotype was picked up many times. The genes are TRBV11-2 and TRBJ2-3; D is undetermined. The CDR3 extends over 18 amino acids. Trimming took off 1 base at V and 6 bases at J, with 23 bases between the two ends. Germline CDR1 SGHAT, CDR2 FQNNGV. The CDR3 reads CASSLVGRGGSRWDTQYF. In DNA form, the CDR3 reads TGTGCCAGCAGCTTAGTAGGTCGCGGCGGTTCCCGTTGGGATACGCAGTATTTT.

CDR3 nucleotides: TGTGCCAGCAGTGACAGGGACAATCAGCCCCAGCATTTT. It encodes CASSDRDNQPQHF. This chain joins TRBV28 and TRBJ1-5; 7 bases fit TRBD1. The CDR3 covers 13 residues. The germline CDR1 and CDR2 sequences are MDHEN and SYDVKM. Unmatched junction bases numbered 1, after V lost 5 bases and J lost 3 bases.

This clonotype was detected only a few times. J is TRBJ2-7 and V is TRBV20-1, with 10 bases that match TRBD2. The ends lost 5 bases at V and 2 bases at J; junction bases unmatched: 3. The CDR3 covers 13 residues. Germline CDR1 DFQATT, CDR2 SNEGSKA (reference sequence). The CDR3 nucleotides are TGCAGTGCTGGAAGCGGGAGGGCCTACGAGCAGTACTTC. Translating it yields CSAGSGRAYEQYF.